One sample yielded the 25 T cell receptor beta chains listed below, sequenced in a study of blood T cell repertoires in COVID-19. The data were produced by immunoSEQ multiplex PCR, yet TCRdb's version contains in-frame clones alone and is incomplete. Of approximately 180,000 clones in the sample, 80% to 90% were seen once. The specimen was peripheral blood. These receptors came from a woman of 80 years or more with COVID-19, enrolled during active disease.

V and J are TRBV24-1 and TRBJ1-5, with 10 bases that match TRBD1. The CDR3 runs 15 residues. The germline V gene encodes CDR1 KGHDR and CDR2 SFDVKD. Unmatched junction bases numbered 1, after V lost 6 bases and J lost 0 bases. The CDR3 reads CATSRQGASNQPQHF. The CDR3 nucleotides read TGTGCCACCAGTCGACAGGGGGCTAGCAATCAGCCCCAGCATTTT.

This clone was recorded only once. The V and J genes are TRBV4-1 and TRBJ1-2; D perhaps matches TRBD1 (6 bases). The V end was cut by 4 bases, the J end by 6 bases, with 24 bases between. The CDR3 has 17 residues. Germline CDR1 is MGHRA and CDR2 is YSYEKL. CDR3 sequence: CASSPGRGGRVVNGYTF. CDR3 coding DNA: TGCGCCAGCAGCCCCGGTCGTGGGGGCAGGGTGGTTAATGGCTACACCTTC.

The chain employs TRBV20-1 and TRBJ2-7; D perhaps matches TRBD2 (5 bases). The CDR3 contains 14 residues. Germline assignment: CDR1 DFQATT and CDR2 SNEGSKA (reference sequence). V lost 3 bases and J 0 bases, leaving 12 bases between the germline ends. CDR3 amino acids: CSASSVFSSYEQYF. As DNA, the CDR3 is TGCAGTGCTAGTAGCGTCTTTAGCTCCTACGAGCAGTACTTC.

The chain employs TRBV25-1 and TRBJ1-2; 12 bases map to TRBD1. CDR3 length equals 16 residues. V gave up 3 bases and J gave up 5 bases; unmatched junction bases: 7. Germline lookup yields CDR1 MGHDK and CDR2 SYGVNS. In DNA form, the CDR3 reads TGTGCCAGCAGTGAGGGGGGGACAGGGGGCCGGTATGGCTACACCTTC. Protein product: CASSEGGTGGRYGYTF.

The genes are TRBV29-1 and TRBJ2-7, with TRBD1 matching 7 bases. V lost 6 bases, J lost 0 bases, and 11 bases stayed unmatched. The CDR3 loop spans 15 amino acids. Germline CDR1 SQVTM, CDR2 ANQGSEA. The CDR3 loop reads CSVLPGTASSYEQYF. The DNA for the CDR3 is TGCAGCGTCCTTCCCGGGACAGCGAGCTCCTACGAGCAGTACTTC.

V gene TRBV4-3 combines with J gene TRBJ1-2; TRBD1 is a possible D gene (6 bases). The germline V and J ends were trimmed by 4 bases and 4 bases, with 13 bases remaining between them. The CDR3 has 14 amino acids. CDR1 LGHNA and CDR2 YSLEER come from the germline V gene. The CDR3 reads CASSPMDSSYGYTF. CDR3 sequence (DNA): TGCGCCAGCAGCCCGATGGACAGCAGCTATGGCTACACCTTC.

The chain couples TRBV28 to TRBJ2-3; D possibly corresponds to TRBD1 (6 bases). The CDR3 extends over 18 amino acids. The V end was cut by 5 bases, the J end by 0 bases, with 21 bases between. Germline CDR1 reads MDHEN; CDR2 reads SYDVKM. CDR3: CASSLGTGSPLSTDTQYF. The CDR3 bases are TGTGCCAGCAGTCTGGGCACAGGGTCCCCCCTCAGCACAGATACGCAGTATTTT.

The J gene is TRBJ1-4, the V gene TRBV7-9, with D uncertain. The V gene's germline CDR1 is SEHNR and CDR2 FQNEAQ (reference sequence). V was cut by 1 base and J by 7 bases, with 7 bases left in between. This CDR3 is built from 13 residues. The CDR3 DNA reads as TGTGCCAGCAGCTTAGATAATGTTGAAAAACTGTTTTTT. Translating it yields CASSLDNVEKLFF.

This chain joins TRBV11-3 and TRBJ1-3; the D is unclear. This CDR3 contains 13 residues. Trimming left V 6 bases short and J 0 bases short, with 6 bases between. Germline-derived CDR1 and CDR2 are SGHNT and YENEEA. The CDR3 DNA reads as TGTGCCAGCAGACCGGGCTCTGGAAACACCATATATTTT. Protein: CASRPGSGNTIYF.

The chain is built from TRBV29-1 and TRBJ2-1; 10 bases are a match to TRBD2. V dropped 6 bases and J dropped 7; count of bases not matched to a gene: 9. Germline V gives CDR1 SQVTM, CDR2 ANQGSEA. The CDR3 contains 14 residues. The CDR3 bases are TGCAGCGTCTTACTAGCGGGAAAGTGGAATGAGCAGTTCTTC. This gives the protein CSVLLAGKWNEQFF.

The chain uses TRBV5-4 and TRBJ2-7; D gene uncertain. Trimming left V 2 bases short and J 3 bases short, with 12 bases between. This CDR3 is built from 14 residues. Germline CDR1 and CDR2: SGHNT and YYREEE (reference sequence). CDR3 sequence: CASSFRYNSYEQYF. CDR3 nucleotides: TGTGCCAGCAGCTTTAGGTATAACAGCTACGAGCAGTACTTC.

The chain joins TRBV10-3 to TRBJ2-5, with TRBD2 matching over 11 bases. CDR1 and CDR2 from the germline V gene are ENHRY and SYGVKD. After removal of 6 bases from V and 3 bases from J, the junction contained 6 bases not matched to a gene. The CDR3 totals 15 residues. This chain's CDR3 is CAIRPTSGTEETQYF. CDR3 bases: TGTGCCATCAGGCCGACTAGCGGGACCGAAGAGACCCAGTACTTC.

The table lists this clone with a few counts. The chain couples TRBV5-5 to TRBJ2-1; D is unresolved. V lost 2 bases and J 0 bases, leaving 6 bases between the germline ends. This CDR3 region has 14 residues. The V gene's germline CDR1 is SGHKS and CDR2 YYEKEE (reference sequence). The CDR3 loop is CASSFLSSYNEQFF. CDR3 coding DNA: TGTGCCAGCAGCTTCCTGAGCTCCTACAATGAGCAGTTCTTC.

A single count supports this clone. The V and J genes are TRBV7-9 and TRBJ1-5; TRBD1 might be the D (5 bases). CDR3 length: 12 amino acids. CDR1 and CDR2 (germline): SEHNR, FQNEAQ (reference sequence). V lost 3 bases and J 11 bases, leaving 11 bases between the germline ends. CDR3 nucleotides: TGTGCCAGCAGCTTGGAGTGGGGGGCCCAGCATTTT. It specifies CASSLEWGAQHF.

This clone turned up a few times. The junction departs from the called germline gene at one end, perhaps through a read error. The V gene is TRBV28, the J gene TRBJ2-2; tentative D call: TRBD2 (6 bases). This CDR3 is 19 amino acids long. Germline CDR1 MDHEN, CDR2 SYDVKM. Here the CDR3 reads CASSYFLSNGSWNPGELFF. CDR3 in DNA: TGTGCCAGCAGTTACTTTCTCTCTAACGGGAGTTGGAACCCCGGGGAGCTGTTTTTT.

This clone was recorded once. This chain links TRBV5-1 with TRBJ2-1, with D maybe TRBD2 (6 bases). In germline, CDR1 is SGHRS, CDR2 YFSETQ. The CDR3 spans 14 residues. V gave up 5 bases and J gave up 7 bases, with 16 bases separating them. In DNA form, the CDR3 reads TGCGCCAGCAGGAGGGCAGGAGGGGCTAATGAGCAGTTCTTC. Translation gives CASRRAGGANEQFF. Combining the CDR3 with reference TRBV5-1 and TRBJ2-1 gives the whole variable domain KAGVTQTPRYLIKTRGQQVTLSCSPISGHRSVSWYQQTPGQGLQFLFEYFSETQRNKGNFPGRFSGRQFSNSRSEMNVSTLELGDSALYLCASRRAGGANEQFFGPGTRLTVL.

A single count supports this clone. The V gene is TRBV29-1, the J gene TRBJ1-5; 10 nucleotides align to TRBD1. The CDR3 is 12 residues long. After removal of 6 bases from V and 9 bases from J, the junction contained 5 bases not matched to a gene. Per germline, CDR1 SQVTM and CDR2 ANQGSEA. The CDR3, as DNA: TGCAGCGTCGGGACAGGGGATTTGCCCCAGCATTTT. Its protein product is CSVGTGDLPQHF. The variable domain in full, completed from reference TRBV29-1 and TRBJ1-5, reads SAVISQKPSRDICQRGTSLTIQCQVDSQVTMMFWYRQQPGQSLTLIATANQGSEATYESGFVIDKFPISRPNLTFSTLTVSNMSPEDSSIYLCSVGTGDLPQHFGDGTRLSIL.

The V call is TRBV5-1, the J call TRBJ2-7; perhaps TRBD2 as D (6 bases). CDR1 is SGHRS and CDR2 is YFSETQ in the germline V gene. Trimming removed 5 bases from V and 2 bases from J, with 20 bases in between. The CDR3 sequence is 16 residues long. The CDR3 DNA reads as TGCGCCAGCAGTCGGCAGGGAGGTGCAGGTGCCTACGAGCAGTACTTC. Encoded protein: CASSRQGGAGAYEQYF. The complete variable domain, with remaining parts taken from reference TRBV5-1 and TRBJ2-7, reads KAGVTQTPRYLIKTRGQQVTLSCSPISGHRSVSWYQQTPGQGLQFLFEYFSETQRNKGNFPGRFSGRQFSNSRSEMNVSTLELGDSALYLCASSRQGGAGAYEQYFGPGTRLTVT.

On this clone: Because the CDR3's place on the DNA is in doubt, the DNA is left out and the CDR3 is given as listed by TCRdb. The chain recombines TRBV6-1 with TRBJ1-2. The V gene's germline CDR1 is MNHNS and CDR2 SASEGT. From its first to its last residue, the CDR3 has 16 amino acids. The CDR3 loop is CASSEPSGRGNYGYTF.

V and J are TRBV7-9 and TRBJ1-3, with D uncertain. Trimming cost V 0 bases and J 0 bases, with 9 bases left between them. From germline, CDR1 is SEHNR and CDR2 FQNEAQ (reference sequence). CDR3 length: 16 amino acids. DNA of the CDR3: TGTGCCAGCAGCTTAGCTTCGGGTCGCTCTGGAAACACCATATATTTT. Its translation is CASSLASGRSGNTIYF.

This sequence joins TRBV9 and TRBJ1-2, with D maybe TRBD1 (6 bases). The CDR3 spans 14 residues. V gave up 2 bases and J gave up 3 bases, with 11 bases separating them. CDR1 and CDR2 from the germline V gene are SGDLS and YYNGEE. This CDR3 reads CASSVAGVDYGYTF. As DNA, the CDR3 is TGTGCCAGCAGCGTGGCAGGGGTAGACTATGGCTACACCTTC.

The rearrangement uses TRBV2 and TRBJ2-1, with a tentative D call TRBD2 (6 bases). V was cut by 6 bases and J by 7 bases, with 19 bases left in between. This CDR3 is built from 15 residues. Germline assignment: CDR1 SNHLY and CDR2 FYNNEI. Here the CDR3 DNA reads TGTGCCAGCAGCCTAGGGACTTCCCGGAGGAATGAGCAGTTCTTC. Residues: CASSLGTSRRNEQFF. The full variable domain, in which reference TRBV2 and TRBJ2-1 provide the parts outside the CDR3, is EPEVTQTPSHQVTQMGQEVILRCVPISNHLYFYWYRQILGQKVEFLVSFYNNEISEKSEIFDDQFSVERPDGSNFTLKIRSTKLEDSAMYFCASSLGTSRRNEQFFGPGTRLTVL.

The chain employs TRBV7-9 and TRBJ1-1; TRBD1 aligns across 8 bases. In germline, CDR1 is SEHNR, CDR2 FQNEAQ (reference sequence). The CDR3 consists of 15 residues. V trimming: 5 bases; J trimming: 5 bases; junction bases outside the gene matches: 10. CDR3 residues: CASSHSYRGLTEAFF. As DNA, the CDR3 is TGTGCCAGCAGCCATAGTTACAGGGGGTTGACTGAAGCTTTCTTT.

The rearrangement uses TRBV13 and TRBJ2-7; D gene uncertain. The CDR3 consists of 14 residues. V was cut by 4 bases and J by 1 base, with 11 bases left in between. The germline V gene encodes CDR1 PRHDT and CDR2 FYEKMQ (reference sequence). The CDR3 bases are TGTGCCAGCAGCTCAAACGACAATTCCTACGAGCAGTACTTC. Its protein product is CASSSNDNSYEQYF.

V usage is TRBV9 and J usage is TRBJ1-2; D ambiguous. Per the germline V gene, CDR1 is SGDLS and CDR2 is YYNGEE. The CDR3 consists of 13 residues. V was pared by 1 base and J by 5 bases, with 9 bases between. The CDR3 loop reads CASSVTNGYGYTF. CDR3 nucleotide sequence: TGTGCCAGCAGCGTAACTAACGGGTATGGCTACACCTTC. Full variable domain (missing parts from reference TRBV9 and TRBJ1-2): DSGVTQTPKHLITATGQRVTLRCSPRSGDLSVYWYQQSLDQGLQFLIQYYNGEERAKGNILERFSAQQFPDLHSELNLSSLELGDSALYFCASSVTNGYGYTFGSGTRLTVV.